A single sample gave rise to the 20 T cell receptor beta chains below, sequenced in a study of shared clonotypes between healthy human individuals. The data were produced by immunoSEQ multiplex PCR, yet TCRdb's version contains in-frame clones alone and is incomplete. Of 2 million to 2.5 million clones listed, approximately 93% are singletons. The sequenced sample was naive CD4+ T cells from PBMCs. This sample's subset: CD45RA+ positively selected. These receptors all come from a man aged 18 to 35 in good health. Some clones in this sample may be carry-over from other donors' samples.

The gene calls are TRBV28 and TRBJ2-1; 8 positions match TRBD2. CDR3 length: 16 residues. Unmatched junction bases numbered 9, after V lost 0 bases and J lost 8 bases. CDR1 MDHEN and CDR2 SYDVKM come from the germline V gene. The CDR3 spells CASSLWGLVLTDEQFF. For the CDR3, the DNA is TGTGCCAGCAGTTTATGGGGACTAGTCTTGACAGATGAGCAGTTCTTC.

The V gene is TRBV10-1, the J gene TRBJ1-5, with D maybe TRBD1 (6 bases). The CDR3 is 15 residues long. Between the trimmed V and J ends, which lost 6 bases and 0 bases, there was a span of 12 bases. CDR1 is WNHNN, CDR2 SYGVQD, per germline (reference sequence). This chain's CDR3 is CASSLGQYSNQPQHF. The CDR3 DNA is TGCGCCAGCAGCCTCGGACAGTATAGCAATCAGCCCCAGCATTTT.

The rearrangement links TRBV18 to TRBJ1-5; 7 bases agree with TRBD1. This CDR3 has 18 amino acids. CDR1 is KGHSH, CDR2 LQKENI, per germline. V dropped 2 bases and J dropped 3; count of bases not matched to a gene: 13. The CDR3 spells CASSPSLRGREDNQPQHF. Written as DNA, the CDR3 is TGTGCCAGCTCACCATCGTTGAGGGGGCGGGAAGACAATCAGCCCCAGCATTTT. Full variable domain (remainder filled in from reference TRBV18 and TRBJ1-5): NAGVMQNPRHLVRRRGQEARLRCSPMKGHSHVYWYRQLPEEGLKFMVYLQKENIIDESGMPKERFSAEFPKEGPSILRIQQVVRGDSAAYFCASSPSLRGREDNQPQHFGDGTRLSIL.

V gene TRBV5-1 combines with J gene TRBJ2-7; 10 nucleotides agree with TRBD1. J was trimmed by 1 base and V by 0 bases; bases with no gene match: 7. There are 17 residues in the CDR3. Per germline, CDR1 SGHRS and CDR2 YFSETQ. The CDR3 region has the DNA TGCGCCAGCAGCTTGGAGGGGACAGGGGTGCGATCCTACGAGCAGTACTTC. As protein: CASSLEGTGVRSYEQYF.

The chain uses TRBV5-5 and TRBJ1-5, with TRBD1 as a possible D gene (6 bases). Germline V gene data show CDR1 as SGHKS and CDR2 as YYEKEE (reference sequence). The CDR3 runs 15 residues. V was clipped by 2 bases and J by 11 bases, with 20 bases between them. The CDR3 loop reads CASSFFWDTGLAQHF. The CDR3 nucleotides read TGTGCCAGCAGCTTTTTCTGGGACACCGGGTTGGCCCAGCATTTT.

V is TRBV28 and J is TRBJ2-1; D may correspond to TRBD1 or TRBD2 (5 bases each). The CDR3 loop spans 17 amino acids. The ends were cut back, 1 base at V and 4 bases at J, with 17 bases in the middle. In germline, CDR1 is MDHEN, CDR2 SYDVKM. Here the CDR3 DNA reads TGTGCCAGCAGTTTATCGGGGCTAGTGGTCGGATACAATGAGCAGTTCTTC. Amino acids: CASSLSGLVVGYNEQFF.

This chain joins TRBV28 and TRBJ1-4; maybe TRBD1 (5 bases). V was shortened by 4 bases and J by 5 bases, with 26 bases between the two germline ends. From germline, CDR1 is MDHEN and CDR2 SYDVKM. The CDR3 runs 19 residues. The CDR3 DNA sequence: TGTGCCAGCAGTTCCCCAACGGGGCGACGACCCCGATCCAATGAAAAACTGTTTTTT. As protein: CASSSPTGRRPRSNEKLFF.

This chain connects TRBV15 to TRBJ2-3, with D unresolved. The CDR3 extends over 12 amino acids. The V gene's germline CDR1 is LNHNV and CDR2 YYDKDF (reference sequence). Trimming cost V 11 bases and J 3 bases, with 12 bases left between them. The CDR3 sequence is CAVGVQTDTQYF. DNA for the CDR3: TGTGCCGTTGGGGTTCAGACAGATACGCAGTATTTT.

The gene calls are TRBV7-2 and TRBJ1-2, with D possibly matching TRBD1 (6 bases). The CDR3 has 15 residues. Deletions cut 5 bases from V and 8 bases from J, with 21 bases between. The V gene's germline CDR1 is SGHTA and CDR2 FQGNSA. The CDR3 DNA is TGTGCCAGCAGCCATTCTCGGGACACAACTGGAGGCTACACCTTC. Its protein product is CASSHSRDTTGGYTF.

The rearrangement uses TRBV18 and TRBJ2-1, with 10 nucleotides matching TRBD2. The CDR3 has 15 amino acids. CDR1 and CDR2 (germline): KGHSH, LQKENI. V lost 4 bases to trimming and J lost 8 bases; unmatched junction nucleotides: 8. The CDR3 loop is CASSQASGSFDEQFF. CDR3 DNA sequence: TGTGCCAGCTCACAAGCTAGCGGGAGTTTCGATGAGCAGTTCTTC. The complete variable domain, with remaining parts taken from reference TRBV18 and TRBJ2-1, reads NAGVMQNPRHLVRRRGQEARLRCSPMKGHSHVYWYRQLPEEGLKFMVYLQKENIIDESGMPKERFSAEFPKEGPSILRIQQVVRGDSAAYFCASSQASGSFDEQFFGPGTRLTVL.

This rearrangement joins TRBV5-4 to TRBJ2-7; 11 nucleotides agree with TRBD2. This CDR3 contains 17 residues. J lost 0 bases, V lost 0 bases, and 5 bases had no gene match. Germline V gene sequence: CDR1 SGHNT, CDR2 YYREEE (reference sequence). CDR3: CASSLAGLADFSYEQYF. CDR3 bases: TGTGCCAGCAGCTTGGCGGGACTAGCGGACTTCTCCTACGAGCAGTACTTC.

This rearrangement joins TRBV18 to TRBJ1-4; TRBD1 matches at 7 bases. Germline-derived CDR1 and CDR2 are KGHSH and LQKENI. This CDR3 has 15 amino acids. After removal of 2 bases from V and 6 bases from J, the junction contained 6 bases not matched to a gene. The CDR3 bases are TGTGCCAGCTCACCAACGGCGCAGGGGGATGAAAAACTGTTTTTT. This gives the protein CASSPTAQGDEKLFF.

Comment on this clone: Different DNA sequences within this sample yield the same CDR3. This chain links TRBV28 with TRBJ1-4; 7 positions agree with TRBD1. In germline, CDR1 is MDHEN, CDR2 SYDVKM. The V gene end was trimmed by 6 bases and the J gene end by 0 bases; junction bases not matched to a gene: 4. This CDR3 is 15 amino acids long. The DNA of the CDR3 is TGTGCCAGCAGGCCCGGGACAGCAACTAATGAAAAACTGTTTTTT. Translating gives CASRPGTATNEKLFF.

This chain links TRBV9 with TRBJ2-1; D call uncertain. Germline V gene data show CDR1 as SGDLS and CDR2 as YYNGEE. V shed 2 bases and J shed 13 bases, with 16 bases lying between them. CDR3 size: 13 residues. In DNA, the CDR3 is TGTGCCAGCAGCGTCTCACCAGACGGACGTCAGTTCTTC. Protein product: CASSVSPDGRQFF.

The genes are TRBV6-5 and TRBJ2-5; 12 nucleotides agree with TRBD2. The J call may not be correct, given that the DNA end is closer to TRBJ2-7. This CDR3 is 16 amino acids long. CDR1 and CDR2 from the germline V gene are MNHEY and SVGAGI. The CDR3 loop is CASSYSGLAGTYEQYF. Written as DNA, the CDR3 is TGTGCCAGCAGTTACTCCGGACTAGCGGGAACCTACGAGCAGTACTTC.

The rearrangement joins TRBV6-5 to TRBJ2-7; TRBD2 matches 11 bases. J gave up 7 bases and V 6 bases, and 8 bases lay outside the gene matches. Germline V CDR1 and CDR2: MNHEY, SVGAGI. CDR3 length: 14 amino acids. The CDR3 DNA reads as TGTGCCAGCAGGGCAACTAGCGGGAGAGGTGAGCAGTACTTC. Its protein product is CASRATSGRGEQYF.

The V and J genes are TRBV6-5 and TRBJ2-3, with 8 nucleotides matching TRBD1. Germline lookup yields CDR1 MNHEY and CDR2 SVGAGI. The V segment lost 4 bases and the J segment 1 base; nucleotides outside the gene matches: 7. This CDR3 has 16 amino acids. CDR3 in DNA: TGTGCCAGCAGTTCACGACAGGGGCTGCGCACAGATACGCAGTATTTT. It codes for CASSSRQGLRTDTQYF.

The chain couples TRBV6-5 to TRBJ1-2, with D hard to call. V lost 6 bases to trimming and J lost 6 bases, with 17 bases between them. Per germline, CDR1 MNHEY and CDR2 SVGAGI. The CDR3 extends over 14 amino acids. CDR3 sequence (DNA): TGTGCCAGCAGACCGTGGCAAAACTATAATGGCTACACCTTC. Translating it yields CASRPWQNYNGYTF.

This chain uses TRBV6-5 with TRBJ1-2; D call uncertain. The CDR3 runs 12 residues. Germline V gene lookup returns CDR1 MNHEY and CDR2 SVGAGI. The V and J ends lost 10 bases and 0 bases respectively, with 9 bases between them. The CDR3 DNA reads as TGTGCCACTAAACGAGCTAACTATGGCTACACCTTC. Its protein product is CATKRANYGYTF.

In regard to this clone: Mismatch with germline at one junction end may stem from a read error. Distinct nucleotide sequences in the sample also encode this CDR3. This chain uses TRBV28 with TRBJ1-1; weak D call: TRBD1 (5 bases). Germline loops: CDR1 MDHEN, CDR2 SYDVKM. The CDR3 sequence is 14 residues long. The CDR3 region is CASSLRQMNTEAFF. CDR3 sequence (DNA): TGTGCCAGCAGTTTACGACAGATGAACACTGAGGCTTTCTTT.